This T cell receptor (beta chain) stems from a study of shared T cell receptors in the human thymus. The protocol was immunoSEQ multiplex PCR, while the TCRdb copy is restricted to in-frame clones and leaves out a portion. The repertoire consists of about 660,000 clones, with 85% to 90% occurring once and the leading ten covering around 0.0099%. The count of this clone is one. Trimming stripped 4 bases from V and 1 base from J, with 8 bases between. The CDR3 contains 13 residues. Looked up from germline, CDR1 is SGHDN and CDR2 is FVKESK. Another study also made use of these data, one on human thymus T cells. As that study records: Those donating were healthy Finnish infants in corrective surgery for congenital heart defects. Resected material from corrective heart surgery provided the thymus tissue analysed. Among thymic and blood repertoires, usage of V and J genes appeared biased.

Sequencing was performed on thymocytes. This TCR was recovered from a boy under two years old with a congenital heart defect. The chain combines TRBV14 with TRBJ2-7; the D gene is possibly TRBD1 (6 bases). The CDR3 coding sequence is TGTGCCAGCAGCCCGACAGGATCCTACGAGCAGTACTTC. Encoded protein: CASSPTGSYEQYF.